Reported below is one T cell receptor (beta chain). This sample was included in a study of blood T cell repertoires in COVID-19. Study in general: Samples came from the United States, Italy and Spain, spanning acute and convalescent COVID-19.

The germline V and J ends were trimmed by 1 base and 3 bases, with 10 bases remaining between them. Germline V gene lookup returns CDR1 MNHEY and CDR2 SVGAGI. The CDR3 runs to 14 residues. Libraries were prepared by immunoSEQ multiplex PCR; TCRdb keeps only in-frame clonotypes and omits some of them. This repertoire shows 150,000 to 200,000 clones, approximately 89% found once; its top ten account for 4% to 5%. The chain carries TRBV6-5 and TRBJ2-7; tentatively, D is TRBD2 (6 bases). This receptor was obtained from a woman aged 25 to 45 with acute or convalescent COVID-19. Sequencing used peripheral blood. CDR3 DNA sequence: TGTGCCAGCAGTTACTTAAAAGCGGGCTACGAGCAGTACTTC. Residues: CASSYLKAGYEQYF.